These T cell receptor beta chains were read from a single sample in a study of vaccination and CD4 T cells after COVID-19. Their recognized antigens are unknown. TCRdb independently ran MiXCR on the PCR reads; one entry per CDR3 protein. The sample has 11,000 or so distinct CDR3 sequences; about 53% are singletons. Sequences were obtained from CD4+ T cells from blood, cultured in vitro. These receptors were collected from a human donor who had recovered from COVID-19. Each CDR3 is given with its conserved first and last residue. D genes are given only for firm matches. Clone size appears in some rows only: once, few, many, or a class for an expanded clone.

v_call	j_call	clone_size	d_call	cdr3_nt	cdr3_aa
TRBV20-1	TRBJ2-5	NA	NA	TGCAGTGTCGGAGGGGGCGAGGAATTTGAGACCCAGTACTTC	CSVGGGEEFETQYF
TRBV20-1	TRBJ1-2	NA	TRBD1	TGCAGTGTCACCTTGGACAGGGCGTCCAACTATGGCTACACCTTC	CSVTLDRASNYGYTF
TRBV27	TRBJ2-3	few	TRBD2	TGTGCCAGCAGTCCCCGGGGGCTAGCGGGCCAGAAGCAGTATTTT	CASSPRGLAGQKQYF
TRBV19	TRBJ1-5	few	NA	TGTGCCAGTAGTATGGAGACGGTAAGCAATCAGCCCCAGCATTTT	CASSMETVSNQPQHF
TRBV6-1	TRBJ1-3	NA	NA	TGTGCCAGCAGTGACAACTCTGGAAACACCATATATTTT	CASSDNSGNTIYF
TRBV18	TRBJ2-2	NA	NA	TGTGCCAGCTCACTAACTCAGGGATTCACCGGGGAGCTGTTTTTT	CASSLTQGFTGELFF
TRBV6-2/TRBV6-3	TRBJ2-7	NA	NA	TGTGCCAGCAGTGTCGGACAGTCCTACGAGCAGTACTTC	CASSVGQSYEQYF
TRBV28	TRBJ1-6	NA	TRBD1	TGTGCCAGCAGTTCTCCGGGACAGGGGGGTAATTCACCCCTCCACTTT	CASSSPGQGGNSPLHF
TRBV20-1	TRBJ1-2	NA	NA	TGCAGCGTCGTGGATGGCTACACCTTC	CSVVDGYTF
TRBV20-1	TRBJ2-5	NA	NA	TGCAGTGCCCGTGCGAGGGCAGGAGAGACCCAGTACTTC	CSARARAGETQYF
TRBV20-1	TRBJ2-3	NA	NA	TGCAGTGCTAGAGTGTATGACTCGATAGATACGCAGTATTTT	CSARVYDSIDTQYF
TRBV5-4	TRBJ1-2	NA	TRBD1	TGTGCCAGCAGCTTACAGGGGGTAAACGCTGGCTACACCTTC	CASSLQGVNAGYTF
TRBV10-1	TRBJ2-3	NA	NA	TGCGCCAGCAGTGTAAGGCCGGGGGAGGGCACAGATACGCAGTATTTT	CASSVRPGEGTDTQYF
TRBV24-1	TRBJ2-5	NA	TRBD2	TGTGCCACCAGTAGAAGACTAGCGGGAGGGCGAGAGACCCAGTACTTC	CATSRRLAGGRETQYF
TRBV20-1	TRBJ2-5	NA	NA	TGCAGTAAAGCGGAGAAACAAGAGACCCAGTACTTC	CSKAEKQETQYF
TRBV10-3	TRBJ2-2	NA	TRBD1	TGTGCCATCAGTCCTACAGGGGACACCGGGGAGCTGTTTTTT	CAISPTGDTGELFF
TRBV19	TRBJ2-2	NA	NA	TGTGCCAGTATTGGCCGGGTCACCGGGGAGCTGTTTTTT	CASIGRVTGELFF
TRBV7-3	TRBJ1-1	once	NA	TGTGCCAGCAGCTCAACTGGAGGGGTGAACACTGAAGCTTTCTTT	CASSSTGGVNTEAFF
TRBV28	TRBJ1-1	NA	NA	TGTGCCAGCAGTTCACACTCTCCACCGTTCGATGAAGCTTTCTTT	CASSSHSPPFDEAFF
TRBV7-8	TRBJ2-7	NA	NA	TGTGCCAGCAGCTTAGATCCAGGGGTCCACGAGCAGTACTTC	CASSLDPGVHEQYF
TRBV20-1	TRBJ2-7	NA	NA	TGCAGTGCTAGCAAACTAGCCTCGGGGCAGTACTTC	CSASKLASGQYF
TRBV6-2/TRBV6-3	TRBJ2-6	NA	TRBD2	TGTGCCAGCAGTTACGGGGGGGCTGGGGCCAACGTCCTGACTTTC	CASSYGGAGANVLTF